This is a list of T cell receptor beta chains from one sample in a study of blood T cell repertoires in COVID-19. Sequencing was performed with immunoSEQ multiplex PCR; in TCRdb, only in-frame clones are kept and a portion is missing. The repertoire holds 250,000 or so clones, with around 90% as singletons. What was sequenced was peripheral blood. All receptors derive from a woman aged 55-75 years with COVID-19, enrolled during active disease. Both conserved end residues are part of each CDR3. Each record gives: J gene, clone size, V gene, CDR3 length, CDR3 protein. Clone size is stated in some rows and not others, as once, few, many or a class when expanded.

>TRBJ2-7|-|TRBV7-2|14
CASSPTSGDYEQYF
>TRBJ2-1|-|TRBV7-9|19
CASSQPRATSGIVYNEQFF
>TRBJ1-1|-|TRBV5-4|14
CASSLVGVNTEAFF
>TRBJ2-7|once|TRBV5-8|16
CASRYIREGLVSRQYF
>TRBJ1-1|-|TRBV30|13
CAWSVDTNTEAFF
>TRBJ2-7|-|TRBV5-1|13
CASSLKSGGEQYF
>TRBJ1-1|-|TRBV2|13
CASKTDMNTEAFF
>TRBJ1-2|-|TRBV5-1|13
CASSEDRPPGYTF
>TRBJ2-1|-|TRBV11-3|15
CASSLALAGRDEQFF
>TRBJ1-4|-|TRBV19|17
CASRARGNGATNEKLFF
>TRBJ1-5|-|TRBV4-1|15
CASSQDSQGREPQHF
>TRBJ2-7|-|TRBV18|13
CASSPPQGYEQYF
>TRBJ1-3|-|TRBV5-5|15
CASSPDRSSGNTIYF
>TRBJ2-1|-|TRBV14|14
CASSLRLVLGEQFF
>TRBJ2-2|few|TRBV7-3|15
CASSTSSGRSGELFF
>TRBJ2-1|-|TRBV28|16
CASSSIMGGRYNEQFF
>TRBJ1-1|-|TRBV6-1|16
CASSEPAGNMNTEAFF
>TRBJ1-1|-|TRBV10-3|15
CATKRQGELNTEAFF
>TRBJ2-1|-|TRBV5-1|15
CASSRSGRAFDEQFF
>TRBJ1-1|-|TRBV28|18
CASSLPTSGNWKGTEAFF
>TRBJ1-4|-|TRBV7-6|15
CASSLAGTGREKLFF
>TRBJ2-2|-|TRBV15|13
CATSRDRTGELFF
>TRBJ2-1|-|TRBV4-2|16
CASSPQGQGDYNEQFF
>TRBJ2-7|-|TRBV18|18
CASSPLPQTSGNIYEQYF
>TRBJ2-1|once|TRBV6-5|15
CASTDSGRAGNEQFF
>TRBJ2-1|-|TRBV7-2|16
CASSEPAPGTTSEQFF
>TRBJ1-4|-|TRBV28|10
CASGREKLFF
>TRBJ2-1|once|TRBV9|14
CASSVQGTPGRQFF
>TRBJ1-2|-|TRBV7-2|16
CASSSQGQGLNYGYTF
>TRBJ1-6|-|TRBV10-2|15
CASRTGRTYNSPLHF
>TRBJ2-3|-|TRBV19|17
CASSTGLAGVSTDTQYF
>TRBJ2-2|-|TRBV6-5|15
CASARVVGYTGELFF
>TRBJ2-3|-|TRBV4-1|13
CASSQERQDTQYF
>TRBJ2-2|-|TRBV3-1/TRBV3-2|16
CASSQGTGPNTGELFF
>TRBJ2-3|once|TRBV9|15
CASGTSGRASDTQYF
>TRBJ1-3|-|TRBV30|15
CAWSPRGYSGNTIYF
>TRBJ2-1|-|TRBV7-2|19
CASSLADRLGLLIKNEQFF
>TRBJ1-5|once|TRBV6-5|14
CASSSDRRNQPQHF
>TRBJ1-5|-|TRBV28|18
CASSFARGGSYSNQPQHF